One T cell receptor (beta chain) is described in this entry. Looked up from germline, CDR1 is SGHNT and CDR2 is YYREEE (reference sequence). The CDR3 is made up of 16 amino acids. V shed 0 bases, J shed 6 bases, and the junction held 12 bases outside the gene matches. In the original processing: Counts of nucleated cells, estimated from reference gene primer amplification, were obtained. Sequencing used immunoSEQ multiplex PCR; TCRdb keeps in-frame clones, though not all of them. V and J calls and clone size are given by that table; D and trimming were obtained from the DNA. The sample lists roughly 68,000 clones, less than 90% occurring once. This sample is part of a study of blood T cell repertoires in COVID-19. As for the study in general: Acute and convalescent COVID-19 specimens originated in the United States, Italy and Spain. T cells, B-cell-depleted T cells, or PBMCs supplied cDNA or gDNA.

This TCR came from a woman of 80 years or more with acute or convalescent COVID-19. The chain combines TRBV5-4 with TRBJ2-7; 7 bases agree with TRBD2. Sequences were obtained from peripheral blood. CDR3 coding DNA: TGTGCCAGCAGCTTGGACTCATCCGGGACGGGGGGCGAGCAGTACTTC. It specifies CASSLDSSGTGGEQYF.